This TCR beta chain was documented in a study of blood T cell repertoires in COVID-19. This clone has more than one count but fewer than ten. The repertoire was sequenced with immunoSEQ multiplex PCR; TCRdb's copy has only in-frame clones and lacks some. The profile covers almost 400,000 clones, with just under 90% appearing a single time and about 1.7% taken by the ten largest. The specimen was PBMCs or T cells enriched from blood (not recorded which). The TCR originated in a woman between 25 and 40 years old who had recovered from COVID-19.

CDR3 protein: CASSSDREAFF. For the CDR3, the DNA is TGTGCCAGCAGCTCCGACAGAGAAGCTTTCTTT. The V and J genes are TRBV13 and TRBJ1-1, with D perhaps matching TRBD1 (5 bases). Per the germline V gene, CDR1 is PRHDT and CDR2 is FYEKMQ (reference sequence). Deletions cut 4 bases from V and 8 bases from J, with 8 bases between. This CDR3 contains 11 residues.